This TCR beta chain was identified during a study of T-cell reconstitution after alpha-beta-depleted transplantation in children. V dropped 6 bases and J dropped 4; count of bases not matched to a gene: 3. CDR3 size: 15 residues. The library targeted TCRbeta and was prepared with unique molecular identifiers. MiXCR, run by TCRdb on the PCR reads, gives a single entry per CDR3 protein. The sample consists of about 400,000 distinct CDR3 sequences, roughly 22% of them appearing once. This clonotype originated in a human donor who donated a stem cell graft to a child with acute myeloid leukemia. The rearrangement joins TRBV12-3 or TRBV12-4 to TRBJ2-1; 13 bases are a match to TRBD2. This sample comprised PBMCs from the stem cell graft donor, obtained from the stem cell graft. For the CDR3, the DNA is TGTGCCAGCAGGCTGACTAGCGGGGGGTACAATGAGCAGTTCTTC. Its translation is CASRLTSGGYNEQFF.